One sample yielded the 27 T cell receptor beta chains listed below, sequenced in a study of blood T cell repertoires in COVID-19. Clones were sequenced by immunoSEQ multiplex PCR, and TCRdb holds only the in-frame ones, with some missing. The data show about 240,000 clones, 70% to 90% seen once. The specimen sequenced was peripheral blood. The receptors derive from a woman aged 30 to 39 with acute or convalescent COVID-19.

The rearrangement links TRBV19 to TRBJ2-3, with 11 positions matching TRBD2. This CDR3 spans 14 amino acids. The V gene's germline CDR1 is LNHDA and CDR2 SQIVND (reference sequence). V gave up 8 bases and J gave up 7 bases; unmatched junction bases: 8. In DNA, the CDR3 is TGTGCCAGTGGGGGACTAGCGGTAGGCTATACGCAGTATTTT. Its protein is CASGGLAVGYTQYF.

Worth noting for this clone: Other DNA sequences in this sample translate to the same CDR3. The chain employs TRBV7-2 and TRBJ1-5; D is possibly TRBD1 (6 bases). V lost 3 bases, J lost 2 bases, and 8 bases lay in between. CDR1 and CDR2 (germline): SGHTA, FQGNSA. This CDR3 is 14 amino acids long. CDR3 nucleotides: TGTGCCAGCAGCTTGACAGGCGGCAATCAGCCCCAGCATTTT. Translated, it gives CASSLTGGNQPQHF.

The chain joins TRBV4-3 to TRBJ2-1; the D gene is possibly TRBD2 (6 bases). The CDR3 has 18 residues. The V and J ends lost 1 base and 4 bases respectively, with 20 bases between them. CDR1 and CDR2 (germline): LGHNA, YSLEER. Written as DNA, the CDR3 is TGCGCCAGCAGCCAAGCCCTGGAGTCGGGGAGGATTTACAATGAGCAGTTCTTC. Translated: CASSQALESGRIYNEQFF.

In the case of this clone: Its ends do not fully match the called genes, so a read error is possible. V usage is TRBV30 and J usage is TRBJ2-5; the match to TRBD2 covers 11 bases. The CDR3 loop spans 13 amino acids. CDR1 and CDR2 (germline): GTSNPN, SVGIG (reference sequence). CDR3 in DNA: TGTGCCTGGAGTAAGACTAGCGGGGAGACCCAATACTTC. It encodes CAWSKTSGETQYF.

This clone appeared once. V and J are TRBV18 and TRBJ1-4, with D maybe TRBD1 (6 bases). The V end was cut by 3 bases, the J end by 5 bases, with 16 bases between. This CDR3 region has 16 residues. The germline gives CDR1 KGHSH, CDR2 LQKENI. This CDR3 is CASSPGDRLYNEKLFF. Here the CDR3 DNA reads TGTGCCAGCTCACCGGGAGACAGGCTATACAATGAAAAACTGTTTTTT.

This clone was seen a single time. The V and J genes are TRBV5-1 and TRBJ2-1; D may be TRBD2 (6 bases). Germline values: CDR1 SGHRS, CDR2 YFSETQ. The V and J ends lost 2 bases and 5 bases respectively, with 17 bases between them. There are 16 residues in the CDR3. The CDR3 sequence: CASSLVGGKGHNEQFF. In DNA, the CDR3 is TGCGCCAGCAGCTTAGTCGGCGGGAAGGGCCACAATGAGCAGTTCTTC.

The chain joins TRBV27 to TRBJ2-3; TRBD2 agrees at 13 bases. The CDR3 spans 15 residues. Trimming at V came to 5 bases and at J to 5 bases, leaving 4 bases not matched to a gene. Looked up from germline, CDR1 is MNHEY and CDR2 is SMNVEV (reference sequence). CDR3 DNA sequence: TGTGCCAGCAGTGGACTAGCGGGAGAGGTAGATACGCAGTATTTT. Translated: CASSGLAGEVDTQYF.

The V call is TRBV10-1, the J call TRBJ2-2, with D perhaps TRBD2 (6 bases). This CDR3 has 15 amino acids. Per the germline V gene, CDR1 is WNHNN and CDR2 is SYGVQD (reference sequence). Trimming pared 1 base from V and 4 bases from J, leaving 10 bases between. Written as DNA, the CDR3 is TGCGCCAGCAGTGAGTTGGGGGGAGGCACCGGGGAGCTGTTTTTT. Residues: CASSELGGGTGELFF.

This clone has a handful of counts. The chain employs TRBV5-1 and TRBJ1-5; 9 positions match TRBD1. The CDR3 is 14 residues long. Unmatched junction bases numbered 4, after V lost 4 bases and J lost 5 bases. Germline lookup yields CDR1 SGHRS and CDR2 YFSETQ. CDR3 loop: CASSQTGGDQPQHF. CDR3 in DNA: TGCGCCAGCAGCCAGACAGGGGGGGATCAGCCCCAGCATTTT.

The V call is TRBV6-5, the J call TRBJ2-5; 7 bases match TRBD1. Germline V gene data show CDR1 as MNHEY and CDR2 as SVGAGI. The J segment lost 0 bases and the V segment lost 6 bases, leaving 4 bases of the junction unmatched. The CDR3 has 14 residues. DNA for the CDR3: TGTGCCAGCAGACCACAGGGGCACCAAGAGACCCAGTACTTC. Its protein is CASRPQGHQETQYF.

In regard to this clone: Distinct nucleotide sequences in the sample also encode this CDR3. The genes are TRBV20-1 and TRBJ2-1; D remains unclear. CDR1 is DFQATT, CDR2 SNEGSKA, per germline (reference sequence). The germline V and J ends were trimmed by 1 base and 5 bases, with 3 bases remaining between them. The CDR3 consists of 11 residues. The CDR3 nucleotides read TGCAGTGCTAGAGGGCACAATGAGCAGTTCTTC. Translated, it gives CSARGHNEQFF.

The rearrangement links TRBV29-1 to TRBJ2-1, with 11 bases identical to TRBD2. The CDR3 runs to 14 residues. V trimming: 4 bases; J trimming: 10 bases; junction bases outside the gene matches: 9. In germline, CDR1 is SQVTM, CDR2 ANQGSEA. The CDR3 DNA sequence: TGCAGCGTTGCAACTAGCGGGAGTTCCGCCGAGCAGTTCTTC. Amino acid sequence: CSVATSGSSAEQFF.

This chain links TRBV7-2 with TRBJ2-5, with D perhaps matching TRBD2 (6 bases). Trimming removed 2 bases at V and 5 bases at J, with 15 bases between. Germline CDR1 is SGHTA and CDR2 is FQGNSA. CDR3 length: 15 amino acids. The CDR3 nucleotides are TGTGCCAGCAGCTTATTCGTCGGGAGTTACGAGACCCAGTACTTC. Encoded protein: CASSLFVGSYETQYF.

To note about this clone: Compared with germline, one end of the junction differs, possibly owing to a read error. V and J are TRBV6-1 and TRBJ2-7, with TRBD2 identical over 9 bases. CDR1 is MNHNS and CDR2 is SASEGT in the germline V gene. This CDR3 spans 14 amino acids. The CDR3 DNA reads as TGTGCCAGCAGGGAAGCGGGAGGCTTTGGCGAGCAGTACTTC. Translated, it gives CASREAGGFGEQYF.

The chain couples TRBV7-9 to TRBJ2-7, with TRBD1 as a possible D gene (5 bases). Germline V lookup: CDR1 SEHNR, CDR2 FQNEAQ (reference sequence). This CDR3 contains 13 residues. V was trimmed by 4 bases and J by 2 bases, leaving 9 bases between them. CDR3 protein: CASSSRETYEQYF. CDR3 nucleotide sequence: TGTGCCAGCAGCTCCAGGGAAACCTACGAGCAGTACTTC. Combining the CDR3 with reference TRBV7-9 and TRBJ2-7 gives the whole variable domain DTGVSQNPRHKITKRGQNVTFRCDPISEHNRLYWYRQTLGQGPEFLTYFQNEAQLEKSRLLSDRFSAERPKGSFSTLEIQRTEQGDSAMYLCASSSRETYEQYFGPGTRLTVT.

CDR3 sequence (DNA): TGTGCCAGCAGCCAAATGACAGGGGTCAACACTGAAGCTTTCTTT. Residues: CASSQMTGVNTEAFF. The rearrangement links TRBV4-2 to TRBJ1-1; 8 bases align to TRBD1. The junction had 4 bases not matched to a gene; V was cut back by 2 bases and J by 2 bases. The CDR3 is 15 residues long. Germline CDR1 LGHNA, CDR2 YNFKEQ.

J is TRBJ2-5 and V is TRBV9; D is possibly TRBD1 (6 bases). The V end lost 3 bases, the J end lost 0 bases, and 9 bases lay between the germline ends. CDR3 size: 14 residues. The germline V gene encodes CDR1 SGDLS and CDR2 YYNGEE. The CDR3 spells CASSGGQYQETQYF. The CDR3 DNA is TGTGCCAGCAGCGGTGGACAGTACCAAGAGACCCAGTACTTC.

This rearrangement joins TRBV6-6 to TRBJ1-1; 7 nucleotides match TRBD1. The CDR3 consists of 15 residues. Germline V gene data show CDR1 as MNHNY and CDR2 as SVGAGI (reference sequence). The V and J ends lost 8 bases and 3 bases, in that order; junction bases with no gene match: 12. The CDR3 bases are TGTGCCAGCGGAGGGGGCGTTGGGTTGGACACTGAAGCTTTCTTT. This gives the protein CASGGGVGLDTEAFF.

The CDR3 nucleotides are TGTGCCAGCAGCTTGGCGGGCGGAGGTGTTAATCAGCCCCAGCATTTT. Translation gives CASSLAGGGVNQPQHF. The chain joins TRBV5-6 to TRBJ1-5; D uncertain. Per the germline V gene, CDR1 is SGHDT and CDR2 is YYEEEE. The CDR3 is 16 amino acids. Trimming left V 0 bases short and J 4 bases short, with 14 bases between.

This chain links TRBV7-2 with TRBJ2-1; no clear D. V shed 4 bases and J shed 8 bases, with 15 bases lying between them. The CDR3 is 14 residues long. CDR1 and CDR2 (germline): SGHTA, FQGNSA. CDR3 loop: CASSSGPYSDEQFF. Written as DNA, the CDR3 is TGTGCCAGCAGCTCCGGTCCTTATTCGGATGAGCAGTTCTTC. Full variable domain (outside the CDR3, taken from reference TRBV7-2 and TRBJ2-1): GAGVSQSPSNKVTEKGKDVELRCDPISGHTALYWYRQSLGQGLEFLIYFQGNSAPDKSGLPSDRFSAERTGGSVSTLTIQRTQQEDSAVYLCASSSGPYSDEQFFGPGTRLTVL.

This sequence joins TRBV4-3 and TRBJ2-1, with a tentative D call TRBD1 (8 bases). The V end was cut by 1 base, the J end by 0 bases, with 19 bases between. This CDR3 spans 19 amino acids. Germline V gene sequence: CDR1 LGHNA, CDR2 YSLEER. The CDR3, as DNA: TGCGCCAGCAGCCAAGCAGGGGGCCTAGCGGCCAGCTCCTACAATGAGCAGTTCTTC. Protein sequence: CASSQAGGLAASSYNEQFF.

The CDR3 here is CASSQEDRYPYEQYF. The CDR3 nucleotides are TGCGCCAGCAGCCAAGAAGACAGGTACCCCTACGAGCAGTACTTC. This chain uses TRBV4-1 with TRBJ2-7; maybe TRBD1 (6 bases). V was pared by 0 bases and J by 2 bases, with 11 bases between. The CDR3 consists of 15 residues. Germline loops: CDR1 MGHRA, CDR2 YSYEKL.

Turning to this clone: The same CDR3 can be traced to other DNA sequences in this sample. V gene TRBV11-2 combines with J gene TRBJ2-7; weak D call: TRBD2 (5 bases). CDR1 SGHAT and CDR2 FQNNGV come from the germline V gene. The CDR3 consists of 13 residues. Trimming took 1 base from V and 3 from J, leaving 7 bases between them. The CDR3 nucleotides read TGTGCCAGCAGCTTAGCCGGGGTCTACGAGCAGTACTTC. As protein: CASSLAGVYEQYF.

The gene calls are TRBV30 and TRBJ2-5; weak D call: TRBD2 (7 bases). Germline V gene data show CDR1 as GTSNPN and CDR2 as SVGIG (reference sequence). CDR3 length: 13 residues. Trimming took 4 bases from V and 5 from J, leaving 14 bases between them. The CDR3 is CAWKGGAWETQYF. CDR3 DNA: TGTGCCTGGAAAGGGGGGGCGTGGGAGACCCAGTACTTC.

The chain employs TRBV4-1 and TRBJ2-5; possibly TRBD2 for D (6 bases). V was clipped by 0 bases and J by 4 bases, with 18 bases between them. Looked up from germline, CDR1 is MGHRA and CDR2 is YSYEKL. The CDR3 sequence is 17 residues long. Here the CDR3 reads CASSQDWRDLFRETQYF. CDR3 nucleotide sequence: TGCGCCAGCAGCCAAGACTGGCGGGATCTCTTCCGAGAGACCCAGTACTTC.

The V gene is TRBV6-2 or TRBV6-3, the J gene TRBJ2-7; 11 bases fit TRBD2. J gave up 2 bases and V 5 bases, and 11 bases lay outside the gene matches. This CDR3 region has 17 residues. From germline, CDR1 is MNHEY and CDR2 SVGEGT. The CDR3 sequence: CASSQIPTSGRTYEQYF. In nucleotides, the CDR3 is TGTGCCAGCAGTCAAATCCCAACTAGCGGGAGAACCTACGAGCAGTACTTC.

The genes are TRBV7-2 and TRBJ2-3, with D possibly being TRBD1 (5 bases). V shed 5 bases and J shed 6 bases, with 9 bases lying between them. Germline CDR1 SGHTA, CDR2 FQGNSA. This CDR3 has 12 amino acids. This CDR3 reads CASSPQVDTQYF. For the CDR3, the DNA is TGTGCCAGCAGCCCACAGGTTGATACGCAGTATTTT.